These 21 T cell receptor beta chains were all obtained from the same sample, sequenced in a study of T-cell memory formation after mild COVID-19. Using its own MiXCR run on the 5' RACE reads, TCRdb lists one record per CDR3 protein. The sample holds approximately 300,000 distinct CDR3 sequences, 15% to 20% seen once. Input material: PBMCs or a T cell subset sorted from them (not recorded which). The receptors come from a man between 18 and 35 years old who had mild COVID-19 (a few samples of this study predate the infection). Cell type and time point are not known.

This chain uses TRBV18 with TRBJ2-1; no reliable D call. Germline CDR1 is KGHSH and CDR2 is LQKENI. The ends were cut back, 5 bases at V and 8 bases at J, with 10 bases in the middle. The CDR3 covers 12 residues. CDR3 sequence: CASSIRMYEQFF. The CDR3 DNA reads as TGTGCCAGCTCAATTAGGATGTATGAGCAGTTCTTC.

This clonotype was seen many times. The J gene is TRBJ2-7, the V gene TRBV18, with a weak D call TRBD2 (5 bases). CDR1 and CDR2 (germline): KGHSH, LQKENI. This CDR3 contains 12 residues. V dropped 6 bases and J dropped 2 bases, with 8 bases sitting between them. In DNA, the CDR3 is TGTGCCAGCTCGTCCGGGGCCTACGAGCAGTACTTC. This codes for CASSSGAYEQYF.

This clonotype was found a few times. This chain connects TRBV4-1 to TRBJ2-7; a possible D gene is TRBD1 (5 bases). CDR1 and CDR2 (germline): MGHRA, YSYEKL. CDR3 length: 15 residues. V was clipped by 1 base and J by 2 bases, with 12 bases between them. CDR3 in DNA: TGCGCCAGCAGCCAAGTCTCAGACAGAGCCTACGAGCAGTACGTC. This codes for CASSQVSDRAYEQYV.

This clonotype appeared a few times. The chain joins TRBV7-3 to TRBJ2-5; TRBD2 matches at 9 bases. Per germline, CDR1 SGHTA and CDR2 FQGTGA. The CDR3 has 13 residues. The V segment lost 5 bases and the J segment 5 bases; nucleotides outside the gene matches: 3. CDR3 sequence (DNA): TGTGCCAGCAGCCCTAGCGGGGTGGAGACCCAGTACTTC. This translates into CASSPSGVETQYF. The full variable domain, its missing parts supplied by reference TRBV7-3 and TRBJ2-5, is GAGVSQTPSNKVTEKGKYVELRCDPISGHTALYWYRQSLGQGPEFLIYFQGTGAADDSGLPNDRFFAVRPEGSVSTLKIQRTERGDSAVYLCASSPSGVETQYFGPGTRLLVL.

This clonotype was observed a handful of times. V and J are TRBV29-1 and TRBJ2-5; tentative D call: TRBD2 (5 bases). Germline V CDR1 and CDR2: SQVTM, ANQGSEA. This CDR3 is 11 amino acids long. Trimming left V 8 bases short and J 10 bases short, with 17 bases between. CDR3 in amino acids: CSPIVGDGQYF. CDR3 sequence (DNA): TGCAGCCCGATTGTGGGAGATGGCCAGTACTTC.

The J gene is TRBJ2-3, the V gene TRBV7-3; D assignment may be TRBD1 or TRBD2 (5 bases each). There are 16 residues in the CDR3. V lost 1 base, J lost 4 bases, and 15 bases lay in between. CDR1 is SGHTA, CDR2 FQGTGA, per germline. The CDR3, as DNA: TGTGCCAGCAGCTTAATAGGACCGCCGGGGCCAGATACGCAGTATTTT. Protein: CASSLIGPPGPDTQYF.

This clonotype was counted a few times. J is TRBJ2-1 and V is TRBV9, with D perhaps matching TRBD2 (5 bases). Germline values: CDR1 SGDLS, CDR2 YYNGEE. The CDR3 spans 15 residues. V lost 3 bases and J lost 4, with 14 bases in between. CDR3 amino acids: CASSAAGRGYNEQFF. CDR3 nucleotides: TGTGCCAGCAGCGCCGCCGGACGGGGTTACAATGAGCAGTTCTTC.

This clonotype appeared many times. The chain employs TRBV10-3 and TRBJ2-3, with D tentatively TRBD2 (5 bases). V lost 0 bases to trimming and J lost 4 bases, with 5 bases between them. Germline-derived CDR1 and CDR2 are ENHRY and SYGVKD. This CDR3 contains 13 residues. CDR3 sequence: CAISESGADTQYF. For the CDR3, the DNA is TGTGCCATCAGTGAGTCGGGAGCAGATACGCAGTATTTT.

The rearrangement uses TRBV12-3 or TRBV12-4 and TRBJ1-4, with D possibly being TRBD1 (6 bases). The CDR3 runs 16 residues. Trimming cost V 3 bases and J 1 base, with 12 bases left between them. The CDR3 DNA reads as TGTGCCAGCAGTTTCTGGGGGGCTATAACTAATGAAAAACTGTTTTTT. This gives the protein CASSFWGAITNEKLFF.

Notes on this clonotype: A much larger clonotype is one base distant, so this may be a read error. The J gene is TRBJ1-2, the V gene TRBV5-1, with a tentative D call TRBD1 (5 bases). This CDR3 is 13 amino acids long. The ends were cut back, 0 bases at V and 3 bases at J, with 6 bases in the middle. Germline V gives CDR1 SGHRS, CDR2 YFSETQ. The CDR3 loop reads CASSLAQDYGYTF. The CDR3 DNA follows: TGCGCCAGCAGCTTGGCACAGGACTATGGCTACACCTTC.

In DNA form, the CDR3 reads TGTGCCAGCAGCCATACAGGGGGACACGAGTTCTTC. Its protein is CASSHTGGHEFF. The V and J genes are TRBV6-2 or TRBV6-3 and TRBJ2-1; 8 bases map to TRBD1. With V trimmed by 6 bases and J by 14 bases, 9 bases remained unmatched. The CDR3 runs to 12 residues. The germline CDR1 and CDR2 sequences are MNHEY and SVGEGT.

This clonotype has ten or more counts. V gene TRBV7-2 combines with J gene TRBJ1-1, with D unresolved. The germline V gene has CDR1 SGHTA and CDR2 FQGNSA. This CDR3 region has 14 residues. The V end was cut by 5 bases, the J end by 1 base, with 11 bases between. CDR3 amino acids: CASSPRARNTEAFF. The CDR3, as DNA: TGTGCCAGCAGCCCTAGAGCGAGGAACACTGAAGCTTTCTTT.

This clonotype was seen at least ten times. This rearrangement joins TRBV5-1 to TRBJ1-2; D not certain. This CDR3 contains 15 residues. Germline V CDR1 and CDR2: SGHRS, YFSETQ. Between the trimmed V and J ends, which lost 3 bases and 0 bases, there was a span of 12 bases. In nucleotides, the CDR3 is TGCGCCAGCAGCTACATTTACCCAGCTAACTATGGCTACACCTTC. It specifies CASSYIYPANYGYTF.

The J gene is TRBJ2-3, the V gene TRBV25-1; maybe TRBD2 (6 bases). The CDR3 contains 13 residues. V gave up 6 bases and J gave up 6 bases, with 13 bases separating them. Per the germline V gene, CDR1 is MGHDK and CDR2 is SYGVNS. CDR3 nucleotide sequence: TGTGCCAGCAGCAGATGGGGGGTGGATACGCAGTATTTT. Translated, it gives CASSRWGVDTQYF.

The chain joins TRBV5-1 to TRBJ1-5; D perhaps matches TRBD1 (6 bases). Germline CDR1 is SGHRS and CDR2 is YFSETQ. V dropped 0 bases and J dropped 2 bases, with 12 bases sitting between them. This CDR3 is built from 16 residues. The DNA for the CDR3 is TGCGCCAGCAGCTTGGGCTGGGGGGCTGGCAATCAGCCCCAGCATTTT. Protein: CASSLGWGAGNQPQHF.

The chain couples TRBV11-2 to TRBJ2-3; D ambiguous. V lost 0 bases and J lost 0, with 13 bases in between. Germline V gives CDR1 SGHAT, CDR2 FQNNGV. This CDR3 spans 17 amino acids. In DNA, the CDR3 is TGTGCCAGCAGCTTAGATAATTTGTGGGCCAGCACAGATACGCAGTATTTT. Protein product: CASSLDNLWASTDTQYF.

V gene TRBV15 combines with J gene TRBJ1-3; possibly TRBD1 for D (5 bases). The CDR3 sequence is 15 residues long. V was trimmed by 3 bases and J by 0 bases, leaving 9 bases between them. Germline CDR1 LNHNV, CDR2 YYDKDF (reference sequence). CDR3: CATSRQGSSGNTIYF. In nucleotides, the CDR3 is TGTGCCACCAGCAGGCAGGGAAGCTCTGGAAACACCATATATTTT.

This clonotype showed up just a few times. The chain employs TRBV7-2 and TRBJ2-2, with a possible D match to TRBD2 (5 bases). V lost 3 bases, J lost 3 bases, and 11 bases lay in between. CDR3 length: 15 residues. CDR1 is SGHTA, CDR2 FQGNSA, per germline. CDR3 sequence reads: CASSFSGVDTGELFF. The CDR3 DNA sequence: TGTGCCAGCAGCTTTTCCGGGGTAGACACCGGGGAGCTGTTTTTT.

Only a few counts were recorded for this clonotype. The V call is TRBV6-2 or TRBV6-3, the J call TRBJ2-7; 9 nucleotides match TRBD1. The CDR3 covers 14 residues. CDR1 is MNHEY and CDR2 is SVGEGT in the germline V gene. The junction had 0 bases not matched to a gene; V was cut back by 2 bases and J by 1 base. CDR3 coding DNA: TGTGCCAGCAGTTACGGACAGGGGTCCTACGAGCAGTACTTC. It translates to CASSYGQGSYEQYF.

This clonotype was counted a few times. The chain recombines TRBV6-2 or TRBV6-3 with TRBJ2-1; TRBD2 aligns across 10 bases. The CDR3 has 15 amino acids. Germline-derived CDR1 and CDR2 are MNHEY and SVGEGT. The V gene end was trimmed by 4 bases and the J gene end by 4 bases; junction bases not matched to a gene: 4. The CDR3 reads CASSSPGLAYNEQFF. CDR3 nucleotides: TGTGCCAGCAGTTCCCCGGGACTAGCGTACAATGAGCAGTTCTTC.

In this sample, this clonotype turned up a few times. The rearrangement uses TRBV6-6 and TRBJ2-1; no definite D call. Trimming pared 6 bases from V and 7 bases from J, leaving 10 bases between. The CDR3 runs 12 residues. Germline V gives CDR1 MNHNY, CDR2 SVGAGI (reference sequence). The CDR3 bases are TGTGCCAGCAGCACCTTCGGGAATGAGCAGTTCTTC. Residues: CASSTFGNEQFF.